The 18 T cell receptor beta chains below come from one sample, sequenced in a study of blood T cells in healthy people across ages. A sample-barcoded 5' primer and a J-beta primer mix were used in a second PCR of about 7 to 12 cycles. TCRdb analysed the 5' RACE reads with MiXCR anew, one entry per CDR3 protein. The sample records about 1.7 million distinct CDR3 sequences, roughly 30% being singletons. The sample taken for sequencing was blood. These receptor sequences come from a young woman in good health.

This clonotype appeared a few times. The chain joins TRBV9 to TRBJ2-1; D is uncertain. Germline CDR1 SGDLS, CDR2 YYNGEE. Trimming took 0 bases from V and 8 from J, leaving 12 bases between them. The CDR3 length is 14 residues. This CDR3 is CASSVESQRDEQFF. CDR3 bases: TGTGCCAGCAGCGTAGAGAGCCAACGGGATGAGCAGTTCTTC.

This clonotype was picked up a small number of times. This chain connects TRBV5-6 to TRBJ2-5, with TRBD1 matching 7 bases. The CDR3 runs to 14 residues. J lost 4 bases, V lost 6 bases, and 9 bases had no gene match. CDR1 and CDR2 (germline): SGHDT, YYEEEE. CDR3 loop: CASMADRSGETQYF. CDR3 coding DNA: TGTGCCAGCATGGCGGACAGGTCCGGAGAGACCCAGTACTTC.

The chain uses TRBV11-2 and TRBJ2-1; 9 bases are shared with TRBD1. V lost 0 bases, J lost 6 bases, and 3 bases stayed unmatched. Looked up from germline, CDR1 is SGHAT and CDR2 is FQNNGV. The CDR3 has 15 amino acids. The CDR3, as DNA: TGTGCCAGCAGCTTAGAATCGGGACAGGGCAATGAGCAGTTCTTC. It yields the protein CASSLESGQGNEQFF.

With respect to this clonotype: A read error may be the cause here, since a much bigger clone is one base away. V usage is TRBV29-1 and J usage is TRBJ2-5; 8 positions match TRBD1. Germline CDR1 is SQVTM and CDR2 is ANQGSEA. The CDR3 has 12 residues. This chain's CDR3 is CCADRGRETQYF. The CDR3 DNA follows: TGCTGCGCCGACAGGGGTCGAGAGACCCAGTACTTC.

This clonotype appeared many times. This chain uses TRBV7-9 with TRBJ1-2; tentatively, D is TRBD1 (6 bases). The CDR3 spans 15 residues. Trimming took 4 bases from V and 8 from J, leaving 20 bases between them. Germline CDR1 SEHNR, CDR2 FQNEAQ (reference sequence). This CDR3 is CASSSRRHRERGYTF. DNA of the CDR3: TGTGCCAGCAGCTCCCGACGCCACAGGGAACGCGGCTACACCTTC.

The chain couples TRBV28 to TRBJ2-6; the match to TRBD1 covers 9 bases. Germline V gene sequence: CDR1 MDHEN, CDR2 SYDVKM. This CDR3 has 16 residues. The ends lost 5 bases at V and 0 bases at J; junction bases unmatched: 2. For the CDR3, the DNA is TGTGCCAGCAGTGACAGGGGGACCTCTGGGGCCAACGTCCTGACTTTC. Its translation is CASSDRGTSGANVLTF. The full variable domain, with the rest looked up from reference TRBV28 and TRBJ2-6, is DVKVTQSSRYLVKRTGEKVFLECVQDMDHENMFWYRQDPGLGLRLIYFSYDVKMKEKGDIPEGYSVSREKKERFSLILESASTNQTSMYLCASSDRGTSGANVLTFGAGSRLTVL.

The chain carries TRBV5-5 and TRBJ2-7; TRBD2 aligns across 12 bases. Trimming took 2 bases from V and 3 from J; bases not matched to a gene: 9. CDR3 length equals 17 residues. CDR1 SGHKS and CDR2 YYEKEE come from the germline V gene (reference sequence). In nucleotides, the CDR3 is TGTGCCAGCAGCTTTTTGGGACCGGGACTAGCGGGCTACGAGCAGTACTTC. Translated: CASSFLGPGLAGYEQYF.

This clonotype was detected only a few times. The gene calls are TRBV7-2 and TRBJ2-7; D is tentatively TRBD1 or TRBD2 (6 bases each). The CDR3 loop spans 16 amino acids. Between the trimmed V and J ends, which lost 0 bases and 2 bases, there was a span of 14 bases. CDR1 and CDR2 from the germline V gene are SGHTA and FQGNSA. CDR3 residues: CASSLALPGAPYEQYF. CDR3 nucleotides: TGTGCCAGCAGCTTAGCGCTGCCGGGGGCCCCCTACGAGCAGTACTTC.

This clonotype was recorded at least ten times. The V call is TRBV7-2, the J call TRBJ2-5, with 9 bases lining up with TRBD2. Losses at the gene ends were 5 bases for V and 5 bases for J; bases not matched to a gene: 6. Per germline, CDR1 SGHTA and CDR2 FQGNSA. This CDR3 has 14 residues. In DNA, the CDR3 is TGTGCCAGCAGCGGCGGGGGGGCCGCCGAGACCCAGTACTTC. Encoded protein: CASSGGGAAETQYF.

The CDR3 bases are TGTGCCAGCAGTTTAAGACGGGAGAGGGCAGATACGCAGTATTTT. This codes for CASSLRRERADTQYF. The rearrangement uses TRBV12-3 or TRBV12-4 and TRBJ2-3, with a tentative D call TRBD2 (6 bases). This CDR3 region has 15 residues. Trimming removed 2 bases at V and 4 bases at J, with 13 bases between.

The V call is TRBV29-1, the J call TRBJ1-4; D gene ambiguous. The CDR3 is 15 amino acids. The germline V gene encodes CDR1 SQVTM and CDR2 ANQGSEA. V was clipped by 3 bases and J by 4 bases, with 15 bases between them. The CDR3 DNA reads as TGCAGCGTTGATGGGTGTTGGCACCTTAATGAAAAACTGTTTTTT. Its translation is CSVDGCWHLNEKLFF.

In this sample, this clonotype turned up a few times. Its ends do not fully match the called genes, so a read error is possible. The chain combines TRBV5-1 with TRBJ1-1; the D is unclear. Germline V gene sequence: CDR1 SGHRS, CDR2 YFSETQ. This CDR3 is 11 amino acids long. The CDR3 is CAGSESTEAFF. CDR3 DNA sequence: TGCGCCGGCAGCGAGAGCACTGAAGCTTTCTTT.

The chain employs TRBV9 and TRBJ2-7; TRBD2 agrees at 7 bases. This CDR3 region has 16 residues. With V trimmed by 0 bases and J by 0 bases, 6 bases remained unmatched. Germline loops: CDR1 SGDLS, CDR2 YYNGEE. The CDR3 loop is CASSVGKRTSSYEQYF. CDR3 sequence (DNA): TGTGCCAGCAGCGTAGGGAAGCGGACTAGCTCCTACGAGCAGTACTTC. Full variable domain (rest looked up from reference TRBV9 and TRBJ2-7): DSGVTQTPKHLITATGQRVTLRCSPRSGDLSVYWYQQSLDQGLQFLIQYYNGEERAKGNILERFSAQQFPDLHSELNLSSLELGDSALYFCASSVGKRTSSYEQYFGPGTRLTVT.

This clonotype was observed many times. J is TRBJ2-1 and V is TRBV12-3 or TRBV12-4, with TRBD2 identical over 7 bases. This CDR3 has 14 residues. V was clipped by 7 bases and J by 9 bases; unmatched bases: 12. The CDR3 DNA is TGTGCCAGCATCCCGGGACTACCCTCCGGTGAGCAGTTCTTC. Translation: CASIPGLPSGEQFF.

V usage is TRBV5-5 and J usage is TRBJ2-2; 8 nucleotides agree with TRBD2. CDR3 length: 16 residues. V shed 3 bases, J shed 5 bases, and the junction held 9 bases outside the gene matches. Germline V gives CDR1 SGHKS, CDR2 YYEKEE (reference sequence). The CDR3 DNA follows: TGTGCCAGCAGCTCCACCCATCCGGGAGGGACCGGGGAGCTGTTTTTT. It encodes CASSSTHPGGTGELFF.

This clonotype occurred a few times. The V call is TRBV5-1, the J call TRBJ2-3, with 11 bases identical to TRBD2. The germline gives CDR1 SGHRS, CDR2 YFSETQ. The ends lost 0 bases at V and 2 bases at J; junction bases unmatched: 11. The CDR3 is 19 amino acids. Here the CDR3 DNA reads TGCGCCAGCAGCTTGGGGGGTTGGCGACTAGCGGGGACCACAGATACGCAGTATTTT. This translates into CASSLGGWRLAGTTDTQYF.

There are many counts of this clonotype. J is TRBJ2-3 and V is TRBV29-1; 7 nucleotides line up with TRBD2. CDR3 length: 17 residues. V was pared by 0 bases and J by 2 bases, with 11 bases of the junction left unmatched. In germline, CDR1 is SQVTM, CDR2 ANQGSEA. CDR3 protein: CSVEDWASGSNTDTQYF. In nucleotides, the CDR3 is TGCAGCGTTGAAGATTGGGCTAGCGGTTCAAACACAGATACGCAGTATTTT.

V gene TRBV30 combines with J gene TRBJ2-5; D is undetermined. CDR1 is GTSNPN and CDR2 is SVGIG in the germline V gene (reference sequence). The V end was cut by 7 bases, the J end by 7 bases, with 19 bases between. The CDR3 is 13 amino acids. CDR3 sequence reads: CASTRDPRGTQYF. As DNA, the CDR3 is TGTGCCTCCACGCGAGACCCTAGAGGGACCCAGTACTTC.